This paragraph reports one T cell receptor beta chain. The antigen is undetermined. Using immunoSEQ multiplex PCR, the repertoire was profiled, and TCRdb retains in-frame clones only, with some absent. The sample has 20,000 to 25,000 clones; 70% to 85% are singletons. The data were obtained in a study of T cells in tuberculosis. Across the study: A South African cohort included IGRA-negative adolescents, latently infected IGRA-positive adolescents and adults with active tuberculosis. Findings and limits, study-wide: Classification accuracy was about 90% (AUROC around 0.9) with the GMM-specific repertoire.

Time point: new active TB diagnosis, blood taken before or within 7 days of starting treatment. Confirmation came from sputum smear and/or culture positivity for M. tuberculosis. Sequencing used PBMCs, obtained at tuberculosis diagnosis. The source is an adult with tuberculosis.

The CDR3 DNA is TGTGCCAGCAGCCCTAAACAGATAGCCTACGAGCAGTACTTC. It encodes CASSPKQIAYEQYF. The chain links TRBV11-1 to TRBJ2-7; D gene uncertain. V was clipped by 5 bases and J by 2 bases, with 13 bases between them. Germline loops: CDR1 SGHAT, CDR2 FQDESV (reference sequence). This CDR3 has 14 amino acids.